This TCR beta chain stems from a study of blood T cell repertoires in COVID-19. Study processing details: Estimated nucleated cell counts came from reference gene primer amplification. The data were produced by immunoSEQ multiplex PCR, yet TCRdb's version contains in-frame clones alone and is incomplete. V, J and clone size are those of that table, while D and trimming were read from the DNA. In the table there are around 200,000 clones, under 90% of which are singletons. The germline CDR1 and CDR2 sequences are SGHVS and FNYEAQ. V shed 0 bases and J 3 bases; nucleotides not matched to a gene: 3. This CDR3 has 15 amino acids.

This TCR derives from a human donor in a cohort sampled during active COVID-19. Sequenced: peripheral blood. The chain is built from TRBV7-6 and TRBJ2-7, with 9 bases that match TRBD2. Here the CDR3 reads CASSLADSGGYEQYF. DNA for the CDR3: TGTGCCAGCAGCTTAGCGGATAGCGGGGGCTACGAGCAGTACTTC.